This record covers a single T cell receptor beta chain. This sample was taken from a study of blood T cell repertoires in COVID-19. Study information: Samples of COVID-19 (acute and convalescent) were obtained from the United States, Italy and Spain. T cells, B-cell-depleted T cells, or PBMCs provided the cDNA or gDNA that served as material.

V shed 6 bases and J shed 1 base, with 19 bases lying between them. The CDR3 totals 17 residues. Germline V gives CDR1 MDHEN, CDR2 SYDVKM. Per the study methods: Estimated nucleated cell counts came from reference gene primer amplification. Produced via immunoSEQ multiplex PCR; TCRdb's table is partial and in-frame only. V and J calls and clone size are given by that table; D and trimming were obtained from the DNA. The table includes 240,000 or so clones, just under 85% detected once. This receptor was identified in a woman older than 75 with acute or convalescent COVID-19. Specimen: peripheral blood. J is TRBJ1-3 and V is TRBV28, with TRBD1 as a possible D gene (6 bases). The CDR3 is CASRTRTEPISGNTIYF. The CDR3 DNA reads as TGTGCCAGCAGGACCCGGACAGAACCAATATCTGGAAACACCATATATTTT.